Here is one TCR beta chain with its context. The antigen remains unidentified. The data stem from a study of CD8+CD57+ T cells in acquired aplastic anemia. Whole-study context: Around 3.5 ug was the average amount of DNA from sorted CD4+ and CD8+ cells.

Sequencing involved patients with CD8+CD57+ cell expansion previously shown by flow cytometry. As a group, the patients uniformly had severe acquired aplastic anemia. TCR beta VDJ and CDR3 profiles were obtained from a genomic DNA template. TCRdb reanalysed the reads using MiXCR and keeps one entry per CDR3 protein. The table shows around 220,000 distinct CDR3 sequences, with about half occurring only once. Notes on the study in general: Patients and controls turned out to have roughly 31 CD8+ CDR3 sequences in common.

Trimming took off 6 bases at V and 5 bases at J, with 16 bases between the two ends. The CDR3 covers 14 residues. This TCR was recovered from a human donor with aplastic anemia. This chain joins TRBV12-3 or TRBV12-4 and TRBJ2-5, with D perhaps TRBD2 (5 bases). The sample consisted of sorted CD4+, CD8+, or CD8+CD57+ T cells (not recorded which) from PBMCs. The CDR3: CASSPSGAWETQYF. CDR3 nucleotide sequence: TGTGCCAGCAGCCCCAGCGGTGCCTGGGAGACCCAGTACTTC.